The 21 T cell receptor beta chains presented below share a single source sample, sequenced in a study of PD-1 blockade in classical Hodgkin lymphoma. Each patient relapsed following autologous stem cell transplantation, and prior brentuximab vedotin exposure differed. Sequencing used immunoSEQ multiplex PCR; TCRdb keeps in-frame clones, though not all of them. The sample yields about 41,000 clones, approximately 83% seen once. Source: peripheral blood mononuclear cells (PBMCs), taken at baseline. Source of these receptors: a human donor with classical Hodgkin lymphoma.

This sequence joins TRBV7-8 and TRBJ1-4; 8 bases map to TRBD1. The V segment lost 1 base and the J segment 7 bases; nucleotides outside the gene matches: 2. This CDR3 region has 14 residues. Looked up from germline, CDR1 is SGHVS and CDR2 is FQNEAQ. Here the CDR3 DNA reads TGTGCCAGCAGCTTAGGAGGACAGGGTGAAAAACTGTTTTTT. It specifies CASSLGGQGEKLFF.

This chain connects TRBV11-3 to TRBJ2-5, with D tentatively TRBD1 or TRBD2 (6 bases each). The germline V and J ends were trimmed by 2 bases and 5 bases, with 15 bases remaining between them. Germline CDR1 and CDR2: SGHNT and YENEEA. This CDR3 has 15 amino acids. CDR3 nucleotides: TGTGCCAGCAGCTTATGGGGGGCGCAGGGTGAGACCCAGTACTTC. Residues: CASSLWGAQGETQYF.

The chain combines TRBV6-5 with TRBJ2-7; the match to TRBD2 covers 9 bases. Per germline, CDR1 MNHEY and CDR2 SVGAGI. This CDR3 comprises 14 residues. V was clipped by 3 bases and J by 3 bases; unmatched bases: 3. The CDR3 DNA is TGTGCCAGCAGTTATTTGACTAGCGGCTACGAGCAGTACTTC. It specifies CASSYLTSGYEQYF.

V and J are TRBV19 and TRBJ2-7, with 7 bases aligning to TRBD2. The V gene's germline CDR1 is LNHDA and CDR2 SQIVND (reference sequence). J was trimmed by 2 bases and V by 5 bases; bases with no gene match: 9. This CDR3 spans 15 amino acids. CDR3 protein: CASSAPGLSTYEQYF. The CDR3 DNA sequence: TGTGCCAGTAGTGCCCCGGGACTATCAACCTACGAGCAGTACTTC.

This clone was counted a few times. The chain employs TRBV9 and TRBJ1-2; possible D gene TRBD1, 5 bases. V dropped 0 bases and J dropped 7 bases, with 13 bases sitting between them. CDR3 length: 14 residues. Looked up from germline, CDR1 is SGDLS and CDR2 is YYNGEE. DNA of the CDR3: TGTGCCAGCAGCGTAGGCGAGGGGAGAGGTGGCTACACCTTC. The encoded protein is CASSVGEGRGGYTF.

About this clone: At the DNA level, this CDR3 is encoded by other sequences in the same sample as well. The chain joins TRBV6-5 to TRBJ2-5; D gene unclear. Trimming removed 2 bases at V and 5 bases at J, with 3 bases between. CDR3 length: 11 residues. The germline gives CDR1 MNHEY, CDR2 SVGAGI. The CDR3 sequence: CASSYGETQYF. CDR3 bases: TGTGCCAGCAGTTACGGGGAGACCCAGTACTTC.

The chain employs TRBV7-9 and TRBJ2-7; D ambiguous. V was cut by 0 bases and J by 2 bases, with 14 bases left in between. The CDR3 covers 16 residues. CDR1 and CDR2 (germline): SEHNR, FQNEAQ (reference sequence). This CDR3 is CASSLASNGRTYEQYF. CDR3 sequence (DNA): TGTGCCAGCAGCTTAGCATCGAACGGTCGGACCTACGAGCAGTACTTC.

V usage is TRBV5-1 and J usage is TRBJ2-7; 11 bases map to TRBD2. The germline gives CDR1 SGHRS, CDR2 YFSETQ. With V trimmed by 0 bases and J by 3 bases, 5 bases remained unmatched. The CDR3 has 16 amino acids. The CDR3 here is CASSLDGTSGYYEQYF. Here the CDR3 DNA reads TGCGCCAGCAGCTTGGATGGGACTAGCGGATACTACGAGCAGTACTTC.

V and J are TRBV19 and TRBJ1-5; 7 bases fit TRBD1. CDR1 and CDR2 (germline): LNHDA, SQIVND (reference sequence). This CDR3 has 15 amino acids. Germline trimming cut 3 bases from V and 7 bases from J; bases unmatched to any gene: 9. Here the CDR3 DNA reads TGTGCCAGTAGTATCCAGGACAGGCCGAACCAGCCCCAGCATTTT. Translation: CASSIQDRPNQPQHF.

This chain connects TRBV7-2 to TRBJ1-3; D is unresolved. The CDR3 is 16 residues long. V gave up 5 bases and J gave up 0 bases, with 14 bases separating them. In germline, CDR1 is SGHTA, CDR2 FQGNSA. CDR3: CASSPPSALSGNTIYF. CDR3 DNA sequence: TGTGCCAGCAGCCCCCCCTCTGCACTCTCTGGAAACACCATATATTTT.

The rearrangement joins TRBV6-5 to TRBJ1-5; D uncertain. CDR3 length: 13 residues. Trimming cost V 7 bases and J 9 bases, with 16 bases left between them. The germline V gene encodes CDR1 MNHEY and CDR2 SVGAGI. The CDR3 protein is CASTLHAERPQHF. In DNA form, the CDR3 reads TGTGCCAGCACCCTACACGCCGAGCGGCCCCAGCATTTT.

The V gene is TRBV27, the J gene TRBJ2-7; D gene ambiguous. The V end lost 5 bases, the J end lost 2 bases, and 13 bases lay between the germline ends. This CDR3 has 14 amino acids. CDR1 and CDR2 from the germline V gene are MNHEY and SMNVEV (reference sequence). In nucleotides, the CDR3 is TGTGCCAGCAGTGAAAACCCGGCCCCCTACGAGCAGTACTTC. Its protein is CASSENPAPYEQYF.

The V and J genes are TRBV7-3 and TRBJ2-6, with 9 bases identical to TRBD2. Germline-derived CDR1 and CDR2 are SGHTA and FQGTGA. V gave up 5 bases and J gave up 0 bases; unmatched junction bases: 5. The CDR3 has 17 amino acids. In DNA form, the CDR3 reads TGTGCCAGCAGCCAGACTAGCGGAGCCTCTGGGGCCAACGTCCTGACTTTC. It translates to CASSQTSGASGANVLTF.

CDR3 nucleotide sequence: TGTGCCAGTAACCCAAGGGGATGGACAAAAGAGACCCAGTACTTC. Translating it yields CASNPRGWTKETQYF. The genes are TRBV19 and TRBJ2-5, with a weak D call TRBD1 (5 bases). Between the trimmed V and J ends, which lost 7 bases and 3 bases, there was a span of 18 bases. Germline CDR1 reads LNHDA; CDR2 reads SQIVND (reference sequence). The CDR3 runs 15 residues.

CDR3 loop: CAYRWGPNTGELFF. DNA of the CDR3: TGTGCCTATCGGTGGGGACCGAACACCGGGGAGCTGTTTTTT. The V call is TRBV30, the J call TRBJ2-2; D tentatively reads TRBD1 or TRBD2 (5 bases each). This CDR3 is 14 amino acids long. Trimming took 7 bases from V and 0 from J, leaving 12 bases between them. CDR1 is GTSNPN, CDR2 SVGIG, per germline (reference sequence).

The J gene is TRBJ2-2, the V gene TRBV9, with a tentative D call TRBD2 (6 bases). V was clipped by 0 bases and J by 5 bases, with 11 bases between them. The CDR3 has 15 residues. Germline V lookup: CDR1 SGDLS, CDR2 YYNGEE. The CDR3 DNA is TGTGCCAGCAGCGTAGCAGCGGCGGGGACCGGGGAGCTGTTTTTT. Its protein product is CASSVAAAGTGELFF. The full variable domain, with the rest looked up from reference TRBV9 and TRBJ2-2, is DSGVTQTPKHLITATGQRVTLRCSPRSGDLSVYWYQQSLDQGLQFLIQYYNGEERAKGNILERFSAQQFPDLHSELNLSSLELGDSALYFCASSVAAAGTGELFFGEGSRLTVL.

With regard to this clone: Compared with germline, one end of the junction differs, possibly owing to a read error. The chain joins TRBV29-1 to TRBJ2-7, with D perhaps matching TRBD2 (6 bases). The germline CDR1 and CDR2 sequences are SQVTM and ANQGSEA. The CDR3 covers 11 residues. The CDR3: CSVSFGDFRHF. CDR3 sequence (DNA): TGCAGCGTTAGTTTTGGGGACTTCCGGCACTTC.

The V gene is TRBV19, the J gene TRBJ2-5; D unclear. The germline CDR1 and CDR2 sequences are LNHDA and SQIVND (reference sequence). The CDR3 is 13 residues long. The V gene lost 2 bases and the J gene lost 3 bases, with 7 bases spanning the gap. CDR3 loop: CASSISAKETQYF. The CDR3 DNA reads as TGTGCCAGTAGTATAAGCGCTAAAGAGACCCAGTACTTC.

The V and J genes are TRBV7-6 and TRBJ2-7, with unresolved D. V lost 5 bases, J lost 5 bases, and 13 bases lay in between. CDR1 SGHVS and CDR2 FNYEAQ come from the germline V gene. CDR3 length equals 13 residues. The CDR3 spells CASSPDLANEQYF. CDR3 nucleotides: TGTGCCAGCAGCCCTGACCTGGCAAACGAGCAGTACTTC.

A note on this clone: This CDR3 is also generated by other DNA sequences in the sample. The J gene is TRBJ2-7, the V gene TRBV7-2; D is unresolved. This CDR3 comprises 14 residues. V dropped 1 base and J dropped 3 bases, with 10 bases sitting between them. The germline CDR1 and CDR2 sequences are SGHTA and FQGNSA. This CDR3 is CASSLVSRDYEQYF. The CDR3 nucleotides are TGTGCCAGCAGCTTAGTGTCCCGCGACTACGAGCAGTACTTC.

The table lists this clone with a few counts. The chain joins TRBV29-1 to TRBJ2-5; 9 nucleotides line up with TRBD1. V trimming: 4 bases; J trimming: 5 bases; junction bases outside the gene matches: 5. The CDR3 length is 13 residues. Germline V CDR1 and CDR2: SQVTM, ANQGSEA. The CDR3 region is CSVVGQGWETQYF. CDR3 DNA: TGCAGCGTTGTGGGACAGGGTTGGGAGACCCAGTACTTC.